This T cell receptor beta chain came from a study of radiation and T cells in renal cell carcinoma. Study context: Nephrectomy followed 15 Gy stereotactic body radiation by 4 weeks.

Only in-frame clones appear in the TCRdb table, and some are missing; sequencing was by immunoSEQ multiplex PCR. The sample holds 100,000 to 150,000 clones, roughly 80% seen once. Germline CDR1 and CDR2: MNHEY and SMNVEV (reference sequence). CDR3 size: 20 residues. Between the trimmed V and J ends, which lost 1 base and 3 bases, there was a span of 27 bases. Stated time point: baseline pretreatment blood. As to treatment: 15 Gy SBRT to primary tumor, nephrectomy 4 weeks later. The chain links TRBV27 to TRBJ1-1; weak D call: TRBD1 (5 bases). This material consisted of blood, taken from a patient whose treatment included radiotherapy and nephrectomy. This TCR was sampled from a woman aged 60-75 years with renal cell carcinoma. CDR3 sequence reads: CASSLLTPPLTGPGDTEAFF. The CDR3 nucleotides are TGTGCCAGCAGTTTATTGACGCCCCCACTCACGGGGCCGGGGGACACTGAAGCTTTCTTT.